The 13 T cell receptor beta chains below were found in one sample sequenced in a study of T cells in Graves' hyperthyroidism and ophthalmopathy. TCR beta CDR3 region amplification was performed from RNA transcripts. First-round RT-PCR with HTBI primers amplified the TCR CDR3 region. TCRdb re-analysed the multiplex PCR reads in MiXCR, keeping a single row per CDR3 protein. The sample carries hundreds of thousands of distinct CDR3 sequences, about 14% recorded once. The sequencing input was blood. The receptors come from a woman aged 18-29 years with Graves' hyperthyroidism.

This clonotype was seen only a few times. The CDR3 region is CATSRELTYEQYF. CDR3 DNA: TGTGCCACCAGCAGGGAATTGACCTACGAGCAGTACTTC. The gene calls are TRBV15 and TRBJ2-7; unclear D gene. The CDR3 contains 13 residues. Trimming stripped 3 bases from V and 2 bases from J, with 8 bases between. Germline V lookup: CDR1 LNHNV, CDR2 YYDKDF (reference sequence).

This clonotype was picked up many times. The gene calls are TRBV2 and TRBJ2-1, with D hard to call. V shed 5 bases and J shed 3 bases, with 14 bases lying between them. The CDR3 has 15 amino acids. Germline values: CDR1 SNHLY, CDR2 FYNNEI. CDR3 region: CASSHQSADYNEQFF. CDR3 bases: TGTGCCAGCAGTCATCAATCGGCAGACTACAATGAGCAGTTCTTC.

This clonotype has a handful of counts. This chain uses TRBV19 with TRBJ2-1; no firm D call. Germline CDR1 is LNHDA and CDR2 is SQIVND (reference sequence). The CDR3 extends over 9 amino acids. V dropped 3 bases and J dropped 12 bases, with 3 bases sitting between them. CDR3 sequence: CASSIGQFF. The CDR3 coding sequence is TGTGCCAGTAGTATTGGGCAGTTCTTC.

Only a few counts were recorded for this clonotype. The chain joins TRBV9 to TRBJ2-1; D remains unclear. The germline CDR1 and CDR2 sequences are SGDLS and YYNGEE. The CDR3 is 14 amino acids. Trimming stripped 0 bases from V and 2 bases from J, with 6 bases between. DNA of the CDR3: TGTGCCAGCAGCGTAGGGAAAACCTACAATGAGCAGTTCTTC. Translated, it gives CASSVGKTYNEQFF.

The gene calls are TRBV18 and TRBJ2-7, with TRBD1 matching over 9 bases. With V trimmed by 3 bases and J by 4 bases, 7 bases remained unmatched. This CDR3 region has 15 residues. Germline assignment: CDR1 KGHSH and CDR2 LQKENI. The CDR3: CASSPLPGQGYEQYF. The DNA of the CDR3 is TGTGCCAGCTCACCGCTTCCGGGACAGGGATACGAGCAGTACTTC.

This clonotype has ten or more counts. The chain links TRBV19 to TRBJ1-1; TRBD1 is a possible D gene (5 bases). The CDR3 runs to 14 residues. V lost 5 bases to trimming and J lost 7 bases, with 17 bases between them. CDR1 and CDR2 (germline): LNHDA, SQIVND (reference sequence). CDR3 DNA sequence: TGTGCCAGTAGTTTCGAAGACGTGACAGATGAAGCTTTCTTT. Its translation is CASSFEDVTDEAFF.

This clonotype was detected many times. CDR3 sequence: CASLRDRGRYEPEQYF. CDR3 nucleotides: TGTGCCAGTCTCCGGGACAGGGGGCGTTATGAACCCGAGCAGTACTTC. The J gene is TRBJ2-7, the V gene TRBV28, with 12 nucleotides matching TRBD1. The germline gives CDR1 MDHEN, CDR2 SYDVKM. The J segment lost 6 bases and the V segment lost 9 bases, leaving 15 bases of the junction unmatched. CDR3 length: 16 residues.

This clonotype was observed a few times. This chain links TRBV20-1 with TRBJ1-2; 7 bases agree with TRBD1. The CDR3 has 13 residues. Germline CDR1 reads DFQATT; CDR2 reads SNEGSKA (reference sequence). Trimming took 5 bases from V and 2 from J; bases not matched to a gene: 5. Here the CDR3 DNA reads TGCAGTGCTGCGGCAGGGGGAAACTATGGCTACACCTTC. It yields the protein CSAAAGGNYGYTF.

The chain links TRBV7-2 to TRBJ1-2; no firm D call. Trimming took 1 base from V and 5 from J, leaving 17 bases between them. Germline-derived CDR1 and CDR2 are SGHTA and FQGNSA. The CDR3 is 16 residues long. CDR3 in amino acids: CASSLGMTTLGYGYTF. CDR3 nucleotides: TGTGCCAGCAGCTTAGGAATGACAACTTTGGGGTATGGCTACACCTTC.

This clonotype has a count of ten or more. This chain uses TRBV28 with TRBJ2-7; 12 bases agree with TRBD2. Germline CDR1 and CDR2: MDHEN and SYDVKM. V lost 4 bases, J lost 5 bases, and 18 bases stayed unmatched. This CDR3 region has 19 residues. CDR3 residues: CASSSSSSGRGQGVNEQYF. CDR3 DNA sequence: TGTGCCAGCAGTTCTTCTTCTAGCGGGAGGGGGCAGGGGGTGAACGAGCAGTACTTC.

This clonotype came up many times. This chain uses TRBV7-9 with TRBJ2-7, with D possibly being TRBD1 (6 bases). The CDR3 contains 14 residues. Germline V gene data show CDR1 as SEHNR and CDR2 as FQNEAQ (reference sequence). The V end was cut by 5 bases, the J end by 3 bases, with 14 bases between. CDR3 amino acids: CASSPGTTHYEQYF. The DNA of the CDR3 is TGTGCCAGCAGCCCCGGGACAACTCACTACGAGCAGTACTTC.

This clonotype has just a few counts. The genes are TRBV18 and TRBJ2-4, with D possibly matching TRBD1 (6 bases). The V gene's germline CDR1 is KGHSH and CDR2 LQKENI. V dropped 3 bases and J dropped 8 bases, with 11 bases sitting between them. The CDR3 contains 13 residues. CDR3 bases: TGTGCCAGCTCACCCGAACAGGGTTACATTCAGTACTTC. Translation: CASSPEQGYIQYF.

Details on this clonotype: A read error may explain this, as a much larger clone is one base away. This sequence joins TRBV18 and TRBJ2-7; 10 bases fit TRBD2. The CDR3 totals 15 residues. From germline, CDR1 is KGHSH and CDR2 LQKENI. The CDR3 loop is CVSSQLAGVVDEQYF. The CDR3, as DNA: TGTGTCAGCTCACAGCTAGCGGGAGTCGTGGACGAGCAGTACTTC.